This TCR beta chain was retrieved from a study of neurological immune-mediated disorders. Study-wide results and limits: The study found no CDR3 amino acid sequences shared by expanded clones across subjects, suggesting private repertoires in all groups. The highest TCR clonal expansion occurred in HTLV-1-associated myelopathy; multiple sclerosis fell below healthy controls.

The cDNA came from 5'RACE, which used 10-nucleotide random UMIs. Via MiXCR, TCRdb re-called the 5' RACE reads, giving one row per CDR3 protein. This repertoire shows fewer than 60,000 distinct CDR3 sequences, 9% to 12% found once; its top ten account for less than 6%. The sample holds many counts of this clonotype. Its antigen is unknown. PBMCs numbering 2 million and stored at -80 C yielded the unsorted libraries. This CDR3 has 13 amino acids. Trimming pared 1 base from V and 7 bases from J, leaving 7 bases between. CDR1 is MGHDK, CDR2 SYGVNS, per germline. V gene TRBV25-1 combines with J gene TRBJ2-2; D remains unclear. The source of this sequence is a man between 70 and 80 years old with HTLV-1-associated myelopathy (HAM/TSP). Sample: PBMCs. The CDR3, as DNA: TGTGCCAGCAGTGAATGGGTGGTCGGGGAGCTGTTTTTT. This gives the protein CASSEWVVGELFF.